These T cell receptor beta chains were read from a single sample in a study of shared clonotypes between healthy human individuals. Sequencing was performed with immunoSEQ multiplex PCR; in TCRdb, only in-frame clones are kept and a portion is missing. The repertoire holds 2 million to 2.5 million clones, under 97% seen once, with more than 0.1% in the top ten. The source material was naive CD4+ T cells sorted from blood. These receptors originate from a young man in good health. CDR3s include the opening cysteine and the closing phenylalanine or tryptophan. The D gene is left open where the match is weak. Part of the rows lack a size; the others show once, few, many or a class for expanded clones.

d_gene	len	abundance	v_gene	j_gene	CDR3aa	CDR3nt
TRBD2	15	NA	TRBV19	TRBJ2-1	CASSASGGAYNEQFF	TGTGCCAGTAGTGCTAGCGGGGGTGCCTACAATGAGCAGTTCTTC
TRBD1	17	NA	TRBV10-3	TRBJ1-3	CAIRASGTGSSGNTIYF	TGTGCCATCAGAGCCTCCGGGACAGGGAGCTCTGGAAACACCATATATTTT
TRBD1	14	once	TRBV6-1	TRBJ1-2	CASTRAGGNYGYTF	TGTGCCAGCACGAGGGCAGGGGGGAACTATGGCTACACCTTC
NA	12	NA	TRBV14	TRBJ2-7	CASSSGEYEQYF	TGTGCCAGCAGCTCAGGGGAATACGAGCAGTACTTC
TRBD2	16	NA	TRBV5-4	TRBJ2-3	CASSGQTSGITDTQYF	TGTGCCAGCAGCGGACAGACTAGCGGTATCACAGATACGCAGTATTTT
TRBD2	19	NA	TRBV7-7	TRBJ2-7	CASSLKASGELSGGYEQYF	TGTGCTAGCAGCTTAAAGGCTAGCGGGGAACTTAGCGGTGGATACGAGCAGTACTTC
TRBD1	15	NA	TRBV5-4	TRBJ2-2	CASSLGQPLTGELFF	TGTGCCAGCAGCCTGGGACAGCCCTTGACCGGGGAGCTGTTTTTT
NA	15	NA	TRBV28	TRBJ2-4	CASSSEGLYGYIQYF	TGTGCCAGCAGTTCCGAGGGCCTTTATGGGTACATTCAGTACTTC
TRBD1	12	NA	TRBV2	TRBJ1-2	CASRDRGLGYTF	TGTGCCAGCCGGGACAGGGGATTGGGCTACACCTTC
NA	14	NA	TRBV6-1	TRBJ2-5	CASSDRATQETQYF	TGTGCCAGCAGTGATAGGGCGACACAAGAGACCCAGTACTTC
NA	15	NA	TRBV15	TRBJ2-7	CATSRGRGLSYEQYF	TGTGCCACCAGCAGAGGGCGGGGGCTCTCCTACGAGCAGTACTTC
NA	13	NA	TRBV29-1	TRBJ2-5	CSMRGAGQETQYF	TGCAGCATGCGTGGTGCTGGGCAAGAGACCCAGTACTTC
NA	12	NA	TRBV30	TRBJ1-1	CAWSPPSREAFF	TGTGCCTGGAGTCCTCCCAGCCGAGAAGCTTTCTTT
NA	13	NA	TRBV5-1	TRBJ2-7	CASSLAAGYEQYF	TGCGCCAGCAGCTTGGCCGCTGGCTACGAGCAGTACTTC
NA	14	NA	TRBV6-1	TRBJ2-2	CASSGILGPGELFF	TGTGCCAGCAGCGGGATCCTGGGGCCCGGGGAGCTGTTTTTT
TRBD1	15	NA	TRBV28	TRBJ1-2	CASSSDRAGGYGYTF	TGTGCCAGCAGTTCGGACAGGGCTGGTGGATATGGCTACACCTTC
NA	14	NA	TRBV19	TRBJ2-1	CASSILDGYNEQFF	TGTGCCAGTAGTATCTTGGACGGGTACAATGAGCAGTTCTTC
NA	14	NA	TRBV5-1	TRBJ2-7	CASSSAGMGYEQYF	TGCGCCAGCAGCTCCGCGGGGATGGGATACGAGCAGTACTTC
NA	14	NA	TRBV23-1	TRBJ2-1	CASSQSGQSNEQFF	TGCGCCAGCAGTCAATCCGGACAGAGCAATGAGCAGTTCTTC
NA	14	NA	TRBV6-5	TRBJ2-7	CASNRGQSSYEQYF	TGTGCCAGCAATCGGGGGCAGAGCTCCTACGAGCAGTACTTC
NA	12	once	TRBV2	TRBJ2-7	CASRFQSYEQYF	TGTGCCAGCAGATTCCAGTCCTACGAGCAGTACTTC
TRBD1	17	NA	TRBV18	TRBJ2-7	CASSPYGGGQGIYEQYF	TGTGCCAGCTCACCATACGGAGGGGGACAGGGGATATACGAGCAGTACTTC
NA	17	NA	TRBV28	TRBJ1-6	CASSSPGHSTYNSPLHF	TGTGCCAGCAGTTCACCGGGACACTCGACCTATAATTCACCCCTCCACTTT
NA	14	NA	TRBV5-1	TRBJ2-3	CASRFRVLTDTQYF	TGCGCCAGCAGATTCAGGGTCCTCACAGATACGCAGTATTTT
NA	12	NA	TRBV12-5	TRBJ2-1	CASALLGNEQFF	TGTGCTAGTGCCCTTCTTGGTAATGAGCAGTTCTTC
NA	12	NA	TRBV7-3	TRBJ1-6	CASSLNGSPLHF	TGTGCCAGCAGCTTAAACGGTTCACCCCTCCACTTT
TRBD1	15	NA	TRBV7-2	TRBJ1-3	CASSPATGAGNTIYF	TGTGCCAGCAGCCCCGCGACAGGGGCTGGAAACACCATATATTTT
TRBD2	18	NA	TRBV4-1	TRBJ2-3	CASSQGQIAGGFTDTQYF	TGCGCCAGCAGCCAAGGGCAAATAGCGGGGGGGTTCACAGATACGCAGTATTTT
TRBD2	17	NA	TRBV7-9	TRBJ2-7	CASSLAGTSGIISEQYF	TGTGCCAGCAGCTTAGCGGGGACTAGCGGGATTATCTCCGAGCAGTACTTC
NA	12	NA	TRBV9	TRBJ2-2	CASRPEHGELFF	TGTGCCAGCAGGCCTGAACACGGGGAGCTGTTTTTT
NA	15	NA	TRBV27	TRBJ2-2	CASSLFVGVHGELFF	TGTGCCAGCAGTTTATTCGTGGGGGTGCACGGGGAGCTGTTTTTT
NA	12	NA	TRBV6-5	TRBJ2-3	CASGGGTDTQYF	TGTGCCAGCGGGGGAGGTACAGATACGCAGTATTTT
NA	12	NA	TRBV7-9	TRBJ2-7	CASSRSSYEQYF	TGTGCCAGCAGTCGAAGCTCCTACGAGCAGTACTTC
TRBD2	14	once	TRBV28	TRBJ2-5	CASSSLADGETQYF	TGTGCCAGCAGTTCCCTAGCGGACGGGGAGACCCAGTACTTC
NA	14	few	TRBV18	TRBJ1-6	CASSWDLENSPLHF	TGTGCCAGCTCATGGGACCTGGAGAATTCACCCCTCCACTTT
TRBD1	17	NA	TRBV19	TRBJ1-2	CASSTHGGGQGDYGYTF	TGTGCCAGTAGTACCCACGGCGGGGGACAGGGGGACTATGGCTACACCTTC
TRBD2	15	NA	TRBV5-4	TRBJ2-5	CASSPTTSDGETQYF	TGTGCCAGCAGCCCGACCACTAGCGACGGAGAGACCCAGTACTTC
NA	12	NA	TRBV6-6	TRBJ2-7	CASSSNLYEQYF	TGTGCCAGCAGTTCGAATCTGTACGAGCAGTACTTC